A single sample is the source of the 15 T cell receptor beta chains below, sequenced in a study of OX40 agonist ivuxolimab in advanced cancers. To prepare the library, the immunoSEQ multiplex PCR assay was applied. The immuneACCESS repertoire file appears here via TCRdb, limited to in-frame rearrangements. These files lack a portion of the clones; in checked studies, under half of the deficit traces to unresolved V genes, and the cause of the others is not known. The sample contains around 37,000 clones, approximately 80% of them found a single time. In total, the top ten clones hold around 20% of the sample. Sample: CD4+ or CD8+ T cells sorted from blood, taken in a trial of the OX40 agonist ivuxolimab. Receptors originate from an adult with an advanced solid tumor such as melanoma, head and neck, liver or kidney cancer.

The CDR3 loop is CASSSEGGRNEQYF. The DNA for the CDR3 is TGTGCCAGCAGTTCGGAAGGGGGACGGAACGAGCAGTACTTC. The rearrangement links TRBV5-4 to TRBJ2-7; possible D gene TRBD1, 6 bases. This CDR3 has 14 amino acids. From germline, CDR1 is SGHNT and CDR2 YYREEE (reference sequence). The V and J ends lost 5 bases and 5 bases respectively, with 17 bases between them.

The chain links TRBV7-2 to TRBJ1-5; possible D gene TRBD1, 5 bases. This CDR3 spans 14 amino acids. V gave up 3 bases and J gave up 3 bases, with 9 bases separating them. Germline V gene sequence: CDR1 SGHTA, CDR2 FQGNSA. DNA for the CDR3: TGTGCCAGCAGCTTGGGACCGCTCAATCAGCCCCAGCATTTT. As protein: CASSLGPLNQPQHF.

This chain joins TRBV29-1 and TRBJ2-4; 8 bases are a match to TRBD1. This CDR3 has 13 residues. V trimming: 4 bases; J trimming: 4 bases; junction bases outside the gene matches: 3. Germline V gene lookup returns CDR1 SQVTM and CDR2 ANQGSEA. The CDR3 protein is CSVVRTGKNIQYF. Written as DNA, the CDR3 is TGCAGCGTTGTGAGGACAGGGAAAAACATTCAGTACTTC.

This clone was seen a single time. The chain carries TRBV21-1 and TRBJ1-5. TRBV21-1 corresponds to a pseudogene. This CDR3 is 15 amino acids long. The CDR3 loop is CASSLSGVSNQPQHF. DNA of the CDR3: TGTGCCAGCAGCCTAAGTGGTGTTTCAAATCAGCCCCAGCATTTT.

The chain couples TRBV19 to TRBJ2-1, with 12 bases fitting TRBD1. The CDR3 sequence is 15 residues long. Germline CDR1 is LNHDA and CDR2 is SQIVND (reference sequence). The trim removed 9 bases at V and 5 bases at J, leaving 8 bases unmatched. CDR3 nucleotide sequence: TGTGCCAGCGGGGCCGGGACAGGGGGCCACAATGAGCAGTTCTTC. Encoded protein: CASGAGTGGHNEQFF.

Only a few counts were recorded for this clone. The gene calls are TRBV18 and TRBJ1-2; 7 bases are a match to TRBD1. Losses at the gene ends were 3 bases for V and 7 bases for J; bases not matched to a gene: 5. This CDR3 has 13 residues. CDR1 KGHSH and CDR2 LQKENI come from the germline V gene. CDR3 nucleotides: TGTGCCAGCTCACCCGACAGGGTGGGTGGCTACACCTTC. As protein: CASSPDRVGGYTF.

This rearrangement joins TRBV5-1 to TRBJ2-3; the D is unclear. The germline V gene encodes CDR1 SGHRS and CDR2 YFSETQ. CDR3 length equals 14 residues. The V end lost 0 bases, the J end lost 3 bases, and 8 bases lay between the germline ends. CDR3 protein: CASSLGDTTDTQYF. In DNA form, the CDR3 reads TGCGCCAGCAGCTTGGGAGACACGACAGATACGCAGTATTTT.

The chain uses TRBV5-1 and TRBJ2-7, with D hard to call. V was pared by 0 bases and J by 2 bases, with 3 bases between. Germline V CDR1 and CDR2: SGHRS, YFSETQ. The length of the CDR3 is 12 residues. Written as DNA, the CDR3 is TGCGCCAGCAGCTTGGCCCCCTACGAGCAGTACTTC. Protein: CASSLAPYEQYF.

The chain couples TRBV7-9 to TRBJ2-2; TRBD2 agrees at 10 bases. The CDR3 sequence is 14 residues long. From germline, CDR1 is SEHNR and CDR2 FQNEAQ (reference sequence). V dropped 7 bases and J dropped 7; count of bases not matched to a gene: 6. In nucleotides, the CDR3 is TGTGCCAGCATGAGCGGGAGGGCCCTCGGGGAGCTGTTTTTT. Residues: CASMSGRALGELFF.

The table lists this clone with a count of one. The chain recombines TRBV5-1 with TRBJ2-5; D is ambiguous. Between the trimmed V and J ends, which lost 0 bases and 2 bases, there was a span of 8 bases. CDR1 is SGHRS and CDR2 is YFSETQ in the germline V gene. The CDR3 runs 14 residues. CDR3 nucleotides: TGCGCCAGCAGCTTGGTGCCTGATCAAGAGACCCAGTACTTC. Translating it yields CASSLVPDQETQYF.

To note about this clone: One end of the junction varies from germline; a read error may be responsible. Different DNA sequences within this sample yield the same CDR3. The rearrangement joins TRBV28 to TRBJ1-5; tentative D call: TRBD1 (5 bases). The germline gives CDR1 MDHEN, CDR2 SYDVKM. The CDR3 sequence is 16 residues long. The CDR3 reads CASSLGVGVLNQPQHF. The CDR3 DNA sequence: TGTGCCAGTAGTTTAGGGGTGGGGGTACTCAATCAGCCCCAGCATTTT.

The chain couples TRBV4-1 to TRBJ1-6; D remains unclear. This CDR3 is built from 20 residues. Germline V lookup: CDR1 MGHRA, CDR2 YSYEKL. V dropped 0 bases and J dropped 0 bases, with 18 bases sitting between them. DNA of the CDR3: TGCGCCAGCAGCCAAGACTACTTGGACTCCGCGAGCTCCTATAATTCACCCCTCCACTTT. Its translation: CASSQDYLDSASSYNSPLHF.

Turning to this clone: The same CDR3 can be traced to other DNA sequences in this sample. V gene TRBV29-1 combines with J gene TRBJ2-5; TRBD2 might be the D (6 bases). V lost 5 bases and J lost 3, with 10 bases in between. CDR3 length: 12 amino acids. CDR1 is SQVTM and CDR2 is ANQGSEA in the germline V gene. In nucleotides, the CDR3 is TGCAGCGTTCCGACTAGAAAAGAGACCCAGTACTTC. This encodes CSVPTRKETQYF.

This chain connects TRBV28 to TRBJ2-7; 10 nucleotides match TRBD2. V trimming: 5 bases; J trimming: 4 bases; junction bases outside the gene matches: 8. Germline V gene data show CDR1 as MDHEN and CDR2 as SYDVKM. CDR3 size: 15 residues. The CDR3 loop is CASSTIAGGRYEQYF. CDR3 nucleotide sequence: TGTGCCAGCAGTACGATAGCGGGAGGCCGTTACGAGCAGTACTTC.

J is TRBJ1-2 and V is TRBV6-1; D gene uncertain. Trimming took off 1 base at V and 5 bases at J, with 14 bases between the two ends. The CDR3 totals 15 residues. Per the germline V gene, CDR1 is MNHNS and CDR2 is SASEGT. CDR3 loop: CASSEGGVAEYGYTF. In DNA form, the CDR3 reads TGTGCCAGCAGTGAAGGAGGAGTAGCAGAATATGGCTACACCTTC.